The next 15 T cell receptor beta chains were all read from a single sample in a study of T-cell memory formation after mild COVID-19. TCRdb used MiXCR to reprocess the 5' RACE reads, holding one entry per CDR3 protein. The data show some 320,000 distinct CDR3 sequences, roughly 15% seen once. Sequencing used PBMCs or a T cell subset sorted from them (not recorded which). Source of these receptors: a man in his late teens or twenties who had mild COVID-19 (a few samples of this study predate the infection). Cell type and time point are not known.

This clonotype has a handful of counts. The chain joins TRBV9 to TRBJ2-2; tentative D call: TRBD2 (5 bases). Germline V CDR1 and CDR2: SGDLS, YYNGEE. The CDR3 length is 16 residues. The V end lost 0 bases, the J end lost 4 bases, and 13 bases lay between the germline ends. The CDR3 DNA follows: TGTGCCAGCAGCGTAGCTGAGGGCCTGGGCACCGGGGAGCTGTTTTTT. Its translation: CASSVAEGLGTGELFF.

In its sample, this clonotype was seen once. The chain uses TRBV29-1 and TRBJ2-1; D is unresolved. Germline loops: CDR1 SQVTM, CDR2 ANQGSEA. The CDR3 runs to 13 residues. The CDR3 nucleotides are TGCAGTGGTCTCGGTTTGGATACAAATGAGCAGTTCTTC. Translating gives CSGLGLDTNEQFF.

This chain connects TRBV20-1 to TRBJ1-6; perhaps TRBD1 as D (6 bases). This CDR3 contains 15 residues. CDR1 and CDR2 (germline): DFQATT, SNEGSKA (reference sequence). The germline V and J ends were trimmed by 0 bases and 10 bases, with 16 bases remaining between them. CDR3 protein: CSARDFGRGDSPLHF. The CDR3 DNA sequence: TGCAGTGCTAGAGATTTTGGAAGGGGGGACTCACCCCTCCACTTT.

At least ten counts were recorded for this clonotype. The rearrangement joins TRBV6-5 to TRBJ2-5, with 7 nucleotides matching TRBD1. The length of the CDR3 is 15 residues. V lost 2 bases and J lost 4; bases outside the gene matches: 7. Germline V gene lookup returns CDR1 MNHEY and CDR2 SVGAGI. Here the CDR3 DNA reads TGTGCCAGCAGTTACACACCGGGACAGAGAGAGACCCAGTACTTC. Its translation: CASSYTPGQRETQYF.

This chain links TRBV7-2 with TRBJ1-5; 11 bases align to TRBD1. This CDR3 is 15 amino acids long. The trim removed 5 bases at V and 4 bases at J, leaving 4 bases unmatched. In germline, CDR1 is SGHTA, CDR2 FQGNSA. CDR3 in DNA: TGTGCCAGCAGCCGGACAGGGGGCCGGAATCAGCCCCAGCATTTT. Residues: CASSRTGGRNQPQHF.

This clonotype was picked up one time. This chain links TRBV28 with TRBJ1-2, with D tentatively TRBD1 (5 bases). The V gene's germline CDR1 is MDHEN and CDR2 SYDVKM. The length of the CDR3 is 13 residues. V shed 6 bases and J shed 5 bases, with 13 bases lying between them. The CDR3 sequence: CASRPDSFYGYTF. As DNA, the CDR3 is TGTGCCAGCAGGCCCGACAGTTTTTATGGCTACACCTTC.

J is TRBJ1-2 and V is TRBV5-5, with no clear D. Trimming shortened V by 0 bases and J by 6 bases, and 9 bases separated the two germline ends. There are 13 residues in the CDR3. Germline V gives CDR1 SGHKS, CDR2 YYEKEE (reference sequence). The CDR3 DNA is TGTGCCAGCAGCTTGGGAGTCCAAAATGGCTACACCTTC. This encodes CASSLGVQNGYTF.

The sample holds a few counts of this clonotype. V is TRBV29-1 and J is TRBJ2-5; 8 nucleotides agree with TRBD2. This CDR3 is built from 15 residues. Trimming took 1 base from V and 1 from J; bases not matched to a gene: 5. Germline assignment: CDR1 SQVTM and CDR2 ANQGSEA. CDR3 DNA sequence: TGCAGCGTTGAAGCGGGGGGGTGGCCCCAAGAGACCCAGTACTTC. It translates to CSVEAGGWPQETQYF. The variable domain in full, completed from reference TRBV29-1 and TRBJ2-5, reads SAVISQKPSRDICQRGTSLTIQCQVDSQVTMMFWYRQQPGQSLTLIATANQGSEATYESGFVIDKFPISRPNLTFSTLTVSNMSPEDSSIYLCSVEAGGWPQETQYFGPGTRLLVL.

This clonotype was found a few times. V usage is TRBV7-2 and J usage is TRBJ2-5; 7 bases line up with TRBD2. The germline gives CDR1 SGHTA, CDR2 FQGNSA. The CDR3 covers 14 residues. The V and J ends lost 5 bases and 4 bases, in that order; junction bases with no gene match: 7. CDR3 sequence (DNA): TGTGCCAGCAGCATCGGGACTATCCGAGAGACCCAGTACTTC. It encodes CASSIGTIRETQYF.

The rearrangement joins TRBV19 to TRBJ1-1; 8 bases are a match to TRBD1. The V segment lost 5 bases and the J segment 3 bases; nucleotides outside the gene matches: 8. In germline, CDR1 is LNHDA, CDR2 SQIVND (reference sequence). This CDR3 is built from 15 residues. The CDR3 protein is CASSEDREEYTEAFF. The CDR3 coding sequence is TGTGCCAGTAGTGAGGACAGGGAGGAGTACACTGAAGCTTTCTTT.

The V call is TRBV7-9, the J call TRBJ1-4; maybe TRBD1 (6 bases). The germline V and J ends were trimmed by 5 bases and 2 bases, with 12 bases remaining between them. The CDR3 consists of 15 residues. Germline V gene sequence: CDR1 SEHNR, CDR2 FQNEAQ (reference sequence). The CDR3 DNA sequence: TGTGCCAGCAGCACCCGACAGGAGACTAATGAAAAACTGTTTTTT. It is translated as CASSTRQETNEKLFF.

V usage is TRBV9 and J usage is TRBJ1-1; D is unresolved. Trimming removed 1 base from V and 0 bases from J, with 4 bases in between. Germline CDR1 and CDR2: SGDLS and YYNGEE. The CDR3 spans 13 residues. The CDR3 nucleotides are TGTGCCAGCAGCGTACACCTGAACACTGAAGCTTTCTTT. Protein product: CASSVHLNTEAFF.

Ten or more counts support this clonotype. The CDR3 nucleotides are TGTGCCAGCAGTTCGTCGGACGTAGGGCAGTTCTTC. Its protein product is CASSSSDVGQFF. The V and J genes are TRBV2 and TRBJ2-1; D not resolved. V dropped 5 bases and J dropped 12 bases, with 14 bases sitting between them. The CDR3 spans 12 residues. Per the germline V gene, CDR1 is SNHLY and CDR2 is FYNNEI.

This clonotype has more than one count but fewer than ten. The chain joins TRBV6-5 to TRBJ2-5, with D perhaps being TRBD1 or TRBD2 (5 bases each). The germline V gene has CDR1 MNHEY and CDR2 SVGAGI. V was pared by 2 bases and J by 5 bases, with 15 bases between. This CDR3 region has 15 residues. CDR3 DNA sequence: TGTGCCAGCAGTTACGGGGGAGAGGGGCGGGAGACCCAGTACTTC. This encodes CASSYGGEGRETQYF.

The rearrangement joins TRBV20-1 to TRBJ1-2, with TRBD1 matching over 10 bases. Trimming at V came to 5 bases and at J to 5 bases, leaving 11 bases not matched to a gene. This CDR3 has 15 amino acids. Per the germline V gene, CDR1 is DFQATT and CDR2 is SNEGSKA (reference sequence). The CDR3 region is CSAPPGTGARYGYTF. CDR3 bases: TGCAGTGCTCCTCCCGGGACAGGGGCGAGGTATGGCTACACCTTC.